The table lists the clone carrying this T cell receptor beta chain with a count of one. The CDR3 is 13 amino acids. V was trimmed by 2 bases and J by 9 bases, leaving 11 bases between them. Per the germline V gene, CDR1 is MNHNS and CDR2 is SASEGT. This sample stems from a study of blood T cell repertoires in COVID-19. Profiling relied on immunoSEQ multiplex PCR, and the TCRdb table lists in-frame clones only, not all of them. The table lists 160,000 or so clones, around 91% of them singletons. What was sequenced was peripheral blood. The chain joins TRBV6-1 to TRBJ2-1, with D tentatively TRBD2 (5 bases). The TCR sequence derives from a woman between 40 and 55 years old with acute or convalescent COVID-19. The CDR3 nucleotides are TGTGCCAGCAGTGAATCGGGGAGCGGTGAGCAGTTCTTC. This encodes CASSESGSGEQFF.